This T cell receptor (beta chain) stems from a study of CD8 T cells in Susac syndrome. As for the study in general: When blood was drawn, patients with Susac syndrome were on intravenous immunoglobulin alone, on corticosteroids, or therapy-naive. General study points: Within total CD8+ repertoires, over 15 Susac-specific public clones were found, and within CD8+ TEMRA repertoires, four or five.

Negative isolation was used for CD8+ and CD4+ T cells and FACS enrichment for TEMRA cells. In the case of this clonotype: What it binds is unknown.

Reverse transcription of roughly 0.5 to 1 ug RNA was carried out with random hexamers. A single record per CDR3 protein comes from TCRdb applying MiXCR to the immunoSEQ multiplex PCR reads. The sample holds 80,000 or so distinct CDR3 sequences, around 96% seen once. Germline assignment: CDR1 SGHDN and CDR2 FVKESK. This CDR3 is 17 amino acids long. V gave up 4 bases and J gave up 2 bases; unmatched junction bases: 11. Sequencing used CD8+ T cells from PBMCs. The chain has TRBV14 and TRBJ2-5; 9 nucleotides agree with TRBD2. The sequence was collected from a human donor with Susac syndrome. This chain's CDR3 is CASSRGGVAGDQETQYF. In DNA form, the CDR3 reads TGTGCCAGCAGCCGAGGCGGGGTAGCGGGGGATCAAGAGACCCAGTACTTC.